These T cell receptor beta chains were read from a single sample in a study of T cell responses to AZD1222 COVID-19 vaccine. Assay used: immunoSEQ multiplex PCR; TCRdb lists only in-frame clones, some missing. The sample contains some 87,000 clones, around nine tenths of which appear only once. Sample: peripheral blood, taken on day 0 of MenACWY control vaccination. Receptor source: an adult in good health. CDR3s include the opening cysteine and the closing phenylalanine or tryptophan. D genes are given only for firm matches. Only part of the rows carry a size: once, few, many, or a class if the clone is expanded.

CASSYPRAGDSYEQYF	TGTGCCAGCAGTTACCCCAGGGCAGGGGACTCCTACGAGCAGTACTTC	.	TRBV6-6	TRBJ2-7	.
CASRSGNTEAFF	TGTGCCAGCAGGTCAGGGAACACTGAAGCTTTCTTT	once	TRBV27	TRBJ1-1	.
CASSTNRVQYF	TGTGCCAGCAGTACCAACAGGGTGCAGTACTTC	.	TRBV28	TRBJ2-7	.
CASSWAGLTEAFF	TGTGCCAGCAGTTGGGCAGGGCTCACTGAAGCTTTCTTT	.	TRBV6-5	TRBJ1-1	.
CASSFQSRTETQYF	TGTGCCAGCAGCTTTCAATCTAGAACAGAGACCCAGTACTTC	.	TRBV11-2	TRBJ2-5	.
CASSLMSEGFGTGELFF	TGTGCCAGCAGTTTGATGTCGGAGGGGTTCGGCACCGGGGAGCTGTTTTTT	.	TRBV5-8	TRBJ2-2	.
CASSQARGGWVGEKLFF	TGCGCCAGCAGCCAGGCGCGTGGCGGATGGGTGGGGGAAAAACTGTTTTTT	.	TRBV4-3	TRBJ1-4	.
CAISLAGGRTDTQYF	TGTGCCATCAGCTTAGCGGGAGGCCGCACAGATACGCAGTATTTT	.	TRBV10-3	TRBJ2-3	TRBD2
CASTLQGMNQPQHF	TGTGCCAGCACCTTACAGGGTATGAATCAGCCCCAGCATTTT	.	TRBV2	TRBJ1-5	.
CASSPGGRGTYEQYF	TGTGCCAGCAGCCCGGGGGGCAGGGGAACCTACGAGCAGTACTTC	.	TRBV5-4	TRBJ2-7	.
CASSTGTRNTEAFF	TGTGCCAGCAGCACCGGGACAAGGAACACTGAAGCTTTCTTT	.	TRBV5-5	TRBJ1-1	.
CASDAKQGPGDTQYF	TGTGCCAGTGACGCGAAACAGGGGCCGGGAGATACGCAGTATTTT	.	TRBV19	TRBJ2-3	TRBD1
CASSLSGTGAPGYTF	TGTGCCAGCAGTTTATCGGGGACAGGGGCTCCTGGCTACACCTTC	.	TRBV28	TRBJ1-2	TRBD1
CASSPSGGDLDMNTEAFF	TGTGCCAGTAGTCCCTCAGGGGGAGACCTCGACATGAACACTGAAGCTTTCTTT	medium-sized	TRBV19	TRBJ1-1	TRBD1
CASSIHRGPEAFF	TGTGCCAGTAGTATTCACAGGGGGCCTGAAGCTTTCTTT	.	TRBV19	TRBJ1-1	TRBD1
CASSLALADYEQYF	TGTGCCAGCAGCTTAGCCCTAGCGGACTACGAGCAGTACTTC	.	TRBV7-8	TRBJ2-7	TRBD2
CASSGQGGSYEQYF	TGTGCCAGCAGCGGACAGGGGGGGTCCTACGAGCAGTACTTC	.	TRBV12-1	TRBJ2-7	.
CASSGAGPRETQYF	TGTGCCAGCAGTGGAGCGGGACCGAGGGAGACCCAGTACTTC	.	TRBV2	TRBJ2-5	TRBD2
CASRPRPQAGYTF	TGTGCCAGCAGGCCACGTCCGCAGGCGGGCTACACCTTC	.	TRBV2	TRBJ1-2	.
CASSQTPGELFF	TGTGCCAGCAGCCAAACTCCCGGGGAGCTGTTTTTT	.	TRBV28	TRBJ2-2	.
CASSHQRLAGVKNIQYF	TGTGCCAGCTCACACCAACGCCTAGCGGGGGTCAAAAACATTCAGTACTTC	once	TRBV18	TRBJ2-4	TRBD2
CASSPPGTASTIYF	TGTGCCAGCAGCCCCCCCGGGACAGCCTCTACCATATATTTT	.	TRBV11-2	TRBJ1-3	TRBD1
CASSNSGTGDQPQHF	TGCGCCAGCAGCAACTCCGGGACAGGGGATCAGCCCCAGCATTTT	.	TRBV5-1	TRBJ1-5	TRBD1
CSVAANTEAFF	TGCAGCGTTGCGGCGAACACTGAAGCTTTCTTT	.	TRBV29-1	TRBJ1-1	.
CASSLNNEQFF	TGTGCCAGCTCACTAAACAATGAGCAGTTCTTC	.	TRBV18	TRBJ2-1	.
CASSEMETGGPSPYF	TGTGCCAGCAGTGAAATGGAGACAGGGGGCCCCAGCCCATACTTC	.	TRBV6-1	TRBJ2-5	TRBD1
CASSHSQGAREQFF	TGCGCCAGCAGCCACTCACAGGGGGCTAGGGAGCAGTTCTTC	.	TRBV5-1	TRBJ2-1	TRBD1
CASSFGQVNQPQHF	TGTGCCAGCAGTTTCGGACAGGTCAATCAGCCCCAGCATTTT	.	TRBV28	TRBJ1-5	TRBD1
CASSREGGGGYGYTF	TGTGCCAGCAGTAGGGAGGGGGGGGGCGGCTATGGCTACACCTTC	.	TRBV27	TRBJ1-2	.
CASRRETGEYTGELFF	TGTGCCAGCAGGCGGGAGACAGGGGAGTACACCGGGGAGCTGTTTTTT	once	TRBV5-8	TRBJ2-2	.
CASSYGLARETQYF	TGTGCCAGCAGTTATGGCCTAGCGAGAGAGACCCAGTACTTC	once	TRBV28	TRBJ2-5	.
CASSERGRWTEAFF	TGTGCCAGCAGTGAAAGGGGGCGCTGGACTGAAGCTTTCTTT	.	TRBV6-1	TRBJ1-1	TRBD1
CSASGGSRGYTF	TGCAGTGCTAGTGGGGGTTCTCGAGGCTACACCTTC	.	TRBV20-1	TRBJ1-2	.
CASSPAGGSYNSPLHF	TGTGCCAGTAGCCCCGCCGGGGGTTCCTATAATTCACCCCTCCACTTT	.	TRBV19	TRBJ1-6	.
CASSESRSVHGYTF	TGCGCCAGCAGTGAATCCCGGTCGGTCCATGGCTACACCTTC	.	TRBV10-1	TRBJ1-2	.
CASSLAATLGEQYF	TGCGCCAGCAGCTTGGCCGCTACCCTCGGGGAGCAGTACTTC	.	TRBV5-1	TRBJ2-7	.
CASSSRDGNEKLFF	TGTGCCAGCAGCTCCCGGGACGGTAATGAAAAACTGTTTTTT	.	TRBV11-1	TRBJ1-4	.
CATSRDSSGINEQYF	TGTGCCACCAGCAGAGATTCTAGCGGGATCAACGAGCAGTACTTC	.	TRBV15	TRBJ2-7	TRBD2
CSVASGGKQYF	TGCAGCGTTGCTTCAGGGGGGAAGCAGTACTTC	.	TRBV29-1	TRBJ2-7	.
CASSRSGTDIYNEQFF	TGTGCCAGTAGTCGATCCGGGACAGACATTTACAATGAGCAGTTCTTC	.	TRBV19	TRBJ2-1	TRBD1
CASSLDQFYGYTF	TGTGCCAGCAGCTTGGACCAATTCTATGGCTACACCTTC	.	TRBV5-4	TRBJ1-2	.
CASSSGTGFTGELFF	TGTGCCAGCAGTTCCGGGACAGGGTTCACCGGGGAGCTGTTTTTT	.	TRBV28	TRBJ2-2	TRBD1
CASSYAGGTEAFF	TGTGCCAGCAGTTACGCGGGGGGCACTGAAGCTTTCTTT	.	TRBV6-6	TRBJ1-1	.
CSASDPLMNTEAFF	TGCAGTGCTAGTGACCCACTTATGAACACTGAAGCTTTCTTT	.	TRBV20-1	TRBJ1-1	.
CASSLNAGTQNTGELFF	TGTGCCAGCAGCTTAAACGCGGGGACCCAGAACACCGGGGAGCTGTTTTTT	.	TRBV7-6	TRBJ2-2	.
CASSWDRGIPEAFF	TGTGCCAGCAGCTGGGACAGGGGGATCCCTGAAGCTTTCTTT	.	TRBV5-4	TRBJ1-1	TRBD1
CASSLVRPSRETQYF	TGTGCCAGCAGCTTAGTTCGGCCTAGCCGAGAGACCCAGTACTTC	.	TRBV11-2	TRBJ2-5	.
CASSPPGQGGNTIYF	TGTGCCAGCTCACCACCGGGACAGGGGGGAAACACCATATATTTT	.	TRBV18	TRBJ1-3	TRBD1
CASSFLGPSSYEQYF	TGTGCCAGCAGCTTTCTGGGCCCCAGCTCCTACGAGCAGTACTTC	.	TRBV5-6	TRBJ2-7	.